The 21 T cell receptor beta chains reported below all come from one sample, sequenced in a study of T cells in localized non-small cell lung cancer. The assay was immunoSEQ multiplex PCR, and TCRdb's table has in-frame clones only and misses some. The repertoire has some 5,000 clones, around a quarter of them found once; the top ten carry around 5%. Sequencing was performed on lung tumor tissue, taken before any cancer treatment. All receptors come from a female donor older than 55 with stage I lung adenocarcinoma.

The rearrangement links TRBV19 to TRBJ1-4; the D gene is possibly TRBD1 (5 bases). V lost 7 bases to trimming and J lost 3 bases, with 12 bases between them. The CDR3 runs to 14 residues. Germline V gene data show CDR1 as LNHDA and CDR2 as SQIVND (reference sequence). The CDR3 reads CASMRGVANEKLFF. CDR3 coding DNA: TGTGCCAGTATGCGGGGGGTAGCTAATGAAAAACTGTTTTTT.

Details on this clone: Germline is not matched at one junction end, which may reflect a read error. This chain joins TRBV11-3 and TRBJ2-2; D may correspond to TRBD1 or TRBD2 (5 bases each). Germline V lookup: CDR1 SGHNT, CDR2 YENEEA. The CDR3 covers 16 residues. CDR3 protein: CASSFSGTLNTGELFF. The CDR3 DNA sequence: TGTGCTAGCAGCTTTTCGGGGACCCTGAACACCGGGGAGCTGTTTTTT.

J is TRBJ1-2 and V is TRBV19; D perhaps matches TRBD1 (5 bases). V lost 9 bases and J 1 base, leaving 18 bases between the germline ends. CDR3 size: 15 residues. Germline loops: CDR1 LNHDA, CDR2 SQIVND (reference sequence). CDR3 sequence (DNA): TGTGCCAGCACTTACAGGAGGGGAGATAACTATGGCTACACCTTC. Amino acids: CASTYRRGDNYGYTF.

This clone was counted between two and nine times. The chain links TRBV11-3 to TRBJ2-5, with 8 bases fitting TRBD1. CDR3 size: 15 residues. CDR1 and CDR2 from the germline V gene are SGHNT and YENEEA. J was trimmed by 3 bases and V by 5 bases; bases with no gene match: 8. The CDR3 protein is CASSPGTGEEETQYF. The CDR3 coding sequence is TGTGCCAGCAGCCCCGGGACAGGAGAAGAAGAGACCCAGTACTTC.

This clone was seen only a few times. V is TRBV11-3 and J is TRBJ2-7; the D gene is possibly TRBD1 (6 bases). The CDR3 sequence is 18 residues long. Germline-derived CDR1 and CDR2 are SGHNT and YENEEA. Trimming took 4 bases from V and 3 from J, leaving 25 bases between them. The CDR3 DNA reads TGTGCCAGCAGCTCAAGCAAAAACCACCGGGACACATACTACGAGCAGTACTTC. Its translation: CASSSSKNHRDTYYEQYF.

This clone showed up just a few times. The chain has TRBV6-9 and TRBJ1-5; TRBD1 might be the D (5 bases). CDR3 length equals 15 residues. Germline assignment: CDR1 MNHGY and CDR2 SVAAGI. Trimming removed 5 bases from V and 7 bases from J, with 18 bases in between. The DNA of the CDR3 is TGTGCCAGCAGTCCGGTCGGGGGTGCGCGGCAGCCCCAGCATTTT. Amino acids: CASSPVGGARQPQHF.

V gene TRBV28 combines with J gene TRBJ1-2, with D perhaps matching TRBD1 (5 bases). V was cut by 4 bases and J by 8 bases, with 20 bases left in between. The CDR3 consists of 15 residues. Germline V gene lookup returns CDR1 MDHEN and CDR2 SYDVKM. The chain's CDR3 is CASSSPQARGAGYTF. CDR3 in DNA: TGTGCCAGCAGTTCCCCCCAGGCCCGCGGGGCCGGCTACACCTTC.

The chain has TRBV11-3 and TRBJ2-1; perhaps TRBD2 as D (6 bases). The germline CDR1 and CDR2 sequences are SGHNT and YENEEA. This CDR3 region has 14 residues. V lost 5 bases, J lost 8 bases, and 16 bases lay in between. The CDR3 region has the DNA TGTGCCAGCAGCCCCTCGCTTGGAGGGGATGAGCAGTTCTTC. Translating gives CASSPSLGGDEQFF.

The V and J genes are TRBV5-1 and TRBJ2-1, with D unresolved. Trimming stripped 0 bases from V and 0 bases from J, with 7 bases between. This CDR3 has 15 amino acids. The germline gives CDR1 SGHRS, CDR2 YFSETQ. The CDR3 protein is CASSLVPDSYNEQFF. The CDR3 DNA reads TGCGCCAGCAGCTTGGTGCCGGACTCCTACAATGAGCAGTTCTTC. The full variable domain, rest sourced from reference TRBV5-1 and TRBJ2-1, is KAGVTQTPRYLIKTRGQQVTLSCSPISGHRSVSWYQQTPGQGLQFLFEYFSETQRNKGNFPGRFSGRQFSNSRSEMNVSTLELGDSALYLCASSLVPDSYNEQFFGPGTRLTVL.

By share, this clone ranks as medium-sized. The chain recombines TRBV11-3 with TRBJ2-5, with 10 nucleotides matching TRBD1. CDR1 is SGHNT and CDR2 is YENEEA in the germline V gene. With V trimmed by 5 bases and J by 5 bases, 11 bases remained unmatched. This CDR3 comprises 16 residues. The CDR3 nucleotides read TGTGCCAGCAGCCAGACCGGGACAGGGGCCCGGGAGACCCAGTACTTC. Translation: CASSQTGTGARETQYF. The whole variable domain, remainder taken from reference TRBV11-3 and TRBJ2-5, is EAGVVQSPRYKIIEKKQPVAFWCNPISGHNTLYWYLQNLGQGPELLIRYENEEAVDDSQLPKDRFSAERLKGVDSTLKIQPAELGDSAVYLCASSQTGTGARETQYFGPGTRLLVL.

The CDR3 nucleotides are TGCGCCAGCAGCCAAGATCGGACAGGTCGAGGGAACAATGAGCAGTTCTTC. Protein sequence: CASSQDRTGRGNNEQFF. The chain employs TRBV1 and TRBJ2-1; the DNA was not compared with TRBD1, the D call given in the table. TRBV1 is tagged as a pseudogene. CDR3 length: 17 residues.

This chain links TRBV19 with TRBJ2-6; D gene uncertain. Germline V gene sequence: CDR1 LNHDA, CDR2 SQIVND (reference sequence). Trimming stripped 4 bases from V and 0 bases from J, with 19 bases between. The CDR3 is 19 amino acids. The DNA of the CDR3 is TGTGCCAGTAGTAATATAGGGTATGGCGGTAGCTCTGGGGCCAACGTCCTGACTTTC. Translation: CASSNIGYGGSSGANVLTF.

The chain employs TRBV18 and TRBJ2-7; 10 bases agree with TRBD1. The CDR3 runs to 17 residues. CDR1 is KGHSH and CDR2 is LQKENI in the germline V gene. The J segment lost 1 base and the V segment lost 1 base, leaving 7 bases of the junction unmatched. DNA for the CDR3: TGTGCCAGCTCACCACGGCGGACAGGGGGAATTTCCTACGAGCAGTACTTC. This encodes CASSPRRTGGISYEQYF.

The chain couples TRBV23-1 to TRBJ2-7; no clear D. TRBV23-1 is placed among ORFs of uncertain function. The CDR3 covers 13 residues. V lost 0 bases, J lost 4 bases, and 7 bases lay in between. The DNA for the CDR3 is TGCGCCAGCAGTCAATCTTCCAGATACGAGCAGTACTTC. Encoded protein: CASSQSSRYEQYF.

Many counts were recorded for this clone. The chain employs TRBV7-1 and TRBJ2-3; D is possibly TRBD2 (6 bases). TRBV7-1 is an ORF; its function is uncertain. Trimming stripped 5 bases from V and 2 bases from J, with 11 bases between. The CDR3 has 14 amino acids. CDR3 nucleotides: TGTGCCAGCAGCCCAAGGGACTTCACAGATACGCAGTATTTT. Its translation: CASSPRDFTDTQYF.

This clone was seen a handful of times. The CDR3 nucleotides are TGCGCCAGCAGCCAAGCTATCGGGGGGGGAGGGCAGGATACGCAGTATTTT. This translates into CASSQAIGGGGQDTQYF. The V call is TRBV1, the J call TRBJ2-3; the table's D call, TRBD2, has no DNA check behind it. TRBV1 is annotated as a pseudogene. This CDR3 has 17 residues.

V usage is TRBV18 and J usage is TRBJ2-1; 10 bases line up with TRBD1. Per germline, CDR1 KGHSH and CDR2 LQKENI. Trimming removed 3 bases from V and 2 bases from J; junction bases left unmatched: 4. CDR3 length equals 16 residues. CDR3 region: CASSPRTGGTYNEQFF. The CDR3, as DNA: TGTGCCAGCTCACCCCGGACAGGGGGGACCTACAATGAGCAGTTCTTC.

This clone was detected only a few times. V and J are TRBV9 and TRBJ2-1; 9 nucleotides agree with TRBD1. The ends lost 0 bases at V and 6 bases at J; junction bases unmatched: 4. Germline V gives CDR1 SGDLS, CDR2 YYNGEE. The CDR3 has 15 residues. The CDR3 nucleotides are TGTGCCAGCAGCGTAGCAGGACAGGGGCGCAATGAGCAGTTCTTC. Translation gives CASSVAGQGRNEQFF.

CDR3 in DNA: TGTGCCTGGACTGTCAGTCAAGAGACCCAGTACTTC. It is translated as CAWTVSQETQYF. The V call is TRBV30, the J call TRBJ2-5; no definite D call. CDR1 is GTSNPN, CDR2 SVGIG, per germline (reference sequence). V gave up 4 bases and J gave up 2 bases, with 8 bases separating them. The CDR3 is made up of 12 amino acids.

This clone was detected only a few times. The chain is built from TRBV11-3 and TRBJ2-1, with TRBD2 matching over 14 bases. The CDR3 is made up of 17 amino acids. CDR1 and CDR2 (germline): SGHNT, YENEEA. The junction had 5 bases not matched to a gene; V was cut back by 4 bases and J by 3 bases. The DNA for the CDR3 is TGTGCCAGCAGCTCCGGACTAGCGGGAGGTGGCTACAATGAGCAGTTCTTC. The encoded protein is CASSSGLAGGGYNEQFF. The complete variable domain, with remaining parts taken from reference TRBV11-3 and TRBJ2-1, reads EAGVVQSPRYKIIEKKQPVAFWCNPISGHNTLYWYLQNLGQGPELLIRYENEEAVDDSQLPKDRFSAERLKGVDSTLKIQPAELGDSAVYLCASSSGLAGGGYNEQFFGPGTRLTVL.

This clone was seen a few times. The chain employs TRBV7-5 and TRBJ2-7; the table's D call TRBD2 went unverified against the DNA. TRBV7-5 is an annotated pseudogene. CDR3 length: 15 residues. CDR3 in DNA: TGTGCCAGCAGCTTGGCCGGTCGGGGGGGTTACGAGCAGTACTTC. Translation gives CASSLAGRGGYEQYF.